This T cell receptor (beta chain) derives from a study of T-cell reconstitution after alpha-beta-depleted transplantation in children. After removal of 3 bases from V and 4 bases from J, the junction contained 6 bases not matched to a gene. CDR3 length: 14 amino acids. Germline-derived CDR1 and CDR2 are DFQATT and SNEGSKA (reference sequence). This sample's TCRbeta library carried unique molecular identifier barcodes. TCRdb re-called the PCR reads with MiXCR, one entry per CDR3 protein. Among a few hundred thousand distinct CDR3 sequences listed, 10% were seen once. This chain links TRBV20-1 with TRBJ1-5; 7 bases line up with TRBD1. The starting material was PBMCs from the stem cell graft donor, obtained from the stem cell graft. This sequence originates from a human donor who donated a stem cell graft to a child with acute lymphoblastic leukemia. CDR3 region: CSARGGGANQPQHF. The CDR3 nucleotides are TGCAGTGCTAGGGGAGGGGGCGCAAATCAGCCCCAGCATTTT.